The next 10 T cell receptor beta chains were all read from a single sample in a study of shared clonotypes between healthy human individuals (dated by TCRdb to the early 2020s). The protocol used for the library was the immunoSEQ multiplex PCR assay. This immuneACCESS table, as held by TCRdb, lists in-frame sequences with V and J called but not all clones. Of the missing ones, under half trace to an unresolved V gene in checked studies; the others have no known cause. This sample gives approximately 1.9 million clones in total; just under 95% of them show up just once. More than 1.5% of the sample goes to the ten largest clones. For the CD8 naive samples, CD45RO-negative cells were positively selected for CCR7, yielding a CD45RA+CCR7+ population from which TemRA cells were excluded. Sequences were obtained from naive CD8+ T cells from PBMCs. The sample's cell subset or site, from its label and the paper: CD45RA+CCR7+. The receptors were gathered from a man younger than 30 in good health. Some clones in this sample may be carry-over from other donors' samples.

This clone was counted a single time. The rearrangement joins TRBV2 to TRBJ2-2; weak D call: TRBD1 (5 bases). This CDR3 has 12 amino acids. CDR1 SNHLY and CDR2 FYNNEI come from the germline V gene. V was shortened by 3 bases and J by 7 bases, with 6 bases between the two germline ends. CDR3 sequence: CASSDRGGELFF. For the CDR3, the DNA is TGTGCCAGCAGTGATAGGGGCGGGGAGCTGTTTTTT.

The rearrangement joins TRBV9 to TRBJ2-3; D gene uncertain. V lost 0 bases to trimming and J lost 2 bases, with 13 bases between them. Germline lookup yields CDR1 SGDLS and CDR2 YYNGEE. The CDR3 has 16 residues. CDR3 sequence: CASSVAKDVDTDTQYF. The CDR3 DNA reads TGTGCCAGCAGCGTAGCCAAAGATGTCGACACAGATACGCAGTATTTT. Variable domain in full (rest from reference TRBV9 and TRBJ2-3): DSGVTQTPKHLITATGQRVTLRCSPRSGDLSVYWYQQSLDQGLQFLIQYYNGEERAKGNILERFSAQQFPDLHSELNLSSLELGDSALYFCASSVAKDVDTDTQYFGPGTRLTVL.

This chain uses TRBV11-2 with TRBJ1-5; D gene uncertain. V was clipped by 1 base and J by 3 bases, with 10 bases between them. The CDR3 covers 15 residues. Germline V CDR1 and CDR2: SGHAT, FQNNGV. The CDR3 DNA reads as TGTGCCAGCAGCTTAGGACCAGAACCCAATCAGCCCCAGCATTTT. Its protein product is CASSLGPEPNQPQHF.

The V gene is TRBV19, the J gene TRBJ1-2; D unresolved. The V end was cut by 6 bases, the J end by 8 bases, with 16 bases between. Per germline, CDR1 LNHDA and CDR2 SQIVND (reference sequence). The CDR3 spans 13 residues. CDR3 residues: CASRAWGDEGYTF. The DNA of the CDR3 is TGTGCCAGTAGGGCCTGGGGAGATGAGGGCTACACCTTC.

The CDR3 DNA reads TGTGCCATCAGTGAGTCTAGGTGGAGTGACTCTGGAAACACCATATATTTT. Translated, it gives CAISESRWSDSGNTIYF. The chain joins TRBV10-3 to TRBJ1-3, with D uncertain. V dropped 0 bases and J dropped 0 bases, with 12 bases sitting between them. Looked up from germline, CDR1 is ENHRY and CDR2 is SYGVKD. This CDR3 is 17 amino acids long.

In DNA, the CDR3 is TGTGCCAGCAGTCCTGACAGGGGCGGGAATGAGCAGTTCTTC. The encoded protein is CASSPDRGGNEQFF. The V gene is TRBV11-2, the J gene TRBJ2-1; TRBD1 agrees at 8 bases. CDR1 SGHAT and CDR2 FQNNGV come from the germline V gene. The V segment lost 6 bases and the J segment 7 bases; nucleotides outside the gene matches: 8. This CDR3 contains 14 residues.

The chain combines TRBV28 with TRBJ2-7; 9 positions agree with TRBD1. The CDR3 sequence is 14 residues long. Germline values: CDR1 MDHEN, CDR2 SYDVKM. The trim removed 2 bases at V and 7 bases at J, leaving 6 bases unmatched. CDR3 amino acids: CASSLAGTGYEQYF. The CDR3 DNA reads TGTGCCAGCAGTTTAGCCGGGACAGGGTATGAGCAGTACTTC.

This clone was seen a few times. The J gene is TRBJ2-2, the V gene TRBV27, with D hard to call. The germline V and J ends were trimmed by 2 bases and 6 bases, with 4 bases remaining between them. Germline V gene data show CDR1 as MNHEY and CDR2 as SMNVEV (reference sequence). The CDR3 consists of 12 residues. The CDR3 DNA follows: TGTGCCAGCAGTTTACGGCCCGGGGAGCTGTTTTTT. This encodes CASSLRPGELFF.

The V call is TRBV28, the J call TRBJ2-7; D not certain. Between the trimmed V and J ends, which lost 6 bases and 3 bases, there was a span of 15 bases. The length of the CDR3 is 14 residues. The V gene's germline CDR1 is MDHEN and CDR2 SYDVKM. The CDR3 bases are TGTGCCAGCAGGCCGGGTCCACCTCACTACGAGCAGTACTTC. Protein: CASRPGPPHYEQYF.

J is TRBJ2-7 and V is TRBV4-1; 8 positions agree with TRBD2. The CDR3 is 15 residues long. V was pared by 0 bases and J by 10 bases, with 11 bases of the junction left unmatched. Per the germline V gene, CDR1 is MGHRA and CDR2 is YSYEKL. The CDR3 DNA follows: TGCGCCAGCAGCCAAGATACGGGGCTAGCGGGTCATCAGTACTTC. It translates to CASSQDTGLAGHQYF.